This T cell receptor beta chain was recorded in a study of glioma-infiltrating T cells after dendritic cell vaccination. Study-level points and caveats: Only a small number of patients had complete blood and tumor samples.

This clone turned up a few times. Its antigen is not known. The primer mix had 60 V beta and 13 J beta primers. Data came from immunoSEQ multiplex PCR; TCRdb stores just in-frame clones and leaves some out. The sample lists about 110,000 clones; around 91% were seen once. The CDR3 contains 12 residues. CDR1 and CDR2 from the germline V gene are LGHNA and YNFKEQ. V shed 4 bases and J shed 1 base, with 4 bases lying between them. Stated time point: after dendritic cell vaccination, including at tumor progression/relapse. Only patients with spare fresh-frozen tumor and over two years of follow-up were included. PBMC were collected before vaccination, two weeks after the third vaccination, and at progression.

The J gene is TRBJ1-2, the V gene TRBV4-2; D is unclear. The receptor's source is a human donor with glioblastoma. The sequencing here drew on blood, taken after dendritic cell vaccination. The CDR3 region is CASSRSNYGYTF. The CDR3 DNA sequence: TGTGCCAGCAGCCGCAGTAACTATGGCTACACCTTC.